Here is one T cell receptor (beta chain) with its context. The data derive from a study of blood T cell repertoires in COVID-19. Across the study: Sites in the United States, Italy and Spain provided acute and convalescent COVID-19 samples. The cDNA or gDNA used as material had been derived from T cells, B-cell-depleted T cells, or PBMCs.

In the original workflow: Nucleated cell counts were estimated from reference gene primer amplification. Profiled with immunoSEQ multiplex PCR; TCRdb holds only in-frame clones, not every one. V and J calls and clone size come straight from that table; D and trimming were deduced from the DNA. The sample has 150,000 to 200,000 clones; just over 85% are singletons. Cohort 3 recovered donors had two negative PCRs, clearance, or symptom resolution. This TCR was sampled from a woman aged 18-35 years who had recovered from COVID-19. Sequenced sample: PBMCs or T cells enriched from blood (not recorded which).

In nucleotides, the CDR3 is TGTGCCAGCAGCGCACCGGGACAGGTTAACACCGGGGAGCTGTTTTTT. Its protein product is CASSAPGQVNTGELFF. The chain employs TRBV7-2 and TRBJ2-2; TRBD1 agrees at 8 bases. V lost 5 bases, J lost 2 bases, and 7 bases stayed unmatched. The CDR3 loop spans 16 amino acids. Germline CDR1 reads SGHTA; CDR2 reads FQGNSA.